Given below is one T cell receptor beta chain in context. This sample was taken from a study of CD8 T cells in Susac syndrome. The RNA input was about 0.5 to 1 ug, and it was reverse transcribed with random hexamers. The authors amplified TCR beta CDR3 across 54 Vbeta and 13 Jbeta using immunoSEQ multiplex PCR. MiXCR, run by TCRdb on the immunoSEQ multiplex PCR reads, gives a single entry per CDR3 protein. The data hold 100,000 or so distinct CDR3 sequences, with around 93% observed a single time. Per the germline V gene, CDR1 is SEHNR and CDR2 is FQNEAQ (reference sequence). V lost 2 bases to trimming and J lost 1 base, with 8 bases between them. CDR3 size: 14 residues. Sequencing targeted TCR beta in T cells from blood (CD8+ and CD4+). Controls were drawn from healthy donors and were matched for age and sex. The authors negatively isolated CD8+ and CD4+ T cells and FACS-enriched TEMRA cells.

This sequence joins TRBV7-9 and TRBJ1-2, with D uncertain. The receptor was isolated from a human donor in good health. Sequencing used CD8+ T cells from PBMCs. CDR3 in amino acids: CASSLLRDNYGYTF. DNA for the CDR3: TGTGCCAGCAGCTTATTGCGGGATAACTATGGCTACACCTTC.